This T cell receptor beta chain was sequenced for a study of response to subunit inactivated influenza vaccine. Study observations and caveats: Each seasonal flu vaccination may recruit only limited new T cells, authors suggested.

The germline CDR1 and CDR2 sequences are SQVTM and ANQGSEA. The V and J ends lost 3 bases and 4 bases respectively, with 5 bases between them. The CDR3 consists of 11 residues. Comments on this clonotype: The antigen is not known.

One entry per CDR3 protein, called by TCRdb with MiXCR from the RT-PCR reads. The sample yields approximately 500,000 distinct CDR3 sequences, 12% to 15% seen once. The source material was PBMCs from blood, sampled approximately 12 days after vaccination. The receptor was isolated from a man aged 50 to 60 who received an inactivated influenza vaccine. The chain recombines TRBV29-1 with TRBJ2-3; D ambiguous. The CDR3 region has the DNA TGCAGCGTTGATCTATCAGATACGCAGTATTTT. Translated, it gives CSVDLSDTQYF.